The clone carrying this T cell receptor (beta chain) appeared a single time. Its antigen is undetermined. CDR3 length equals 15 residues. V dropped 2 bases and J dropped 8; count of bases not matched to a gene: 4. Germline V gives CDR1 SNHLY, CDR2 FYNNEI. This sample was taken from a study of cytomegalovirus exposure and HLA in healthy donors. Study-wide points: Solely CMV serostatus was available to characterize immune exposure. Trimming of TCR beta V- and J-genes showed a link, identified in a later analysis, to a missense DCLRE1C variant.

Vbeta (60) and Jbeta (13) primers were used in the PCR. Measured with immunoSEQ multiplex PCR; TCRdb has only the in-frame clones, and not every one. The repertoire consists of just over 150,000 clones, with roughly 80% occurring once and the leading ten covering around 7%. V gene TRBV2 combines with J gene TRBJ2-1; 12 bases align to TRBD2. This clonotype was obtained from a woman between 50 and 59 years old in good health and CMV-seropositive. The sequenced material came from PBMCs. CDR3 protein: CASSELAGGPDEQFF. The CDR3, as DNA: TGTGCCAGCAGTGAACTAGCGGGGGGGCCCGATGAGCAGTTCTTC.